Listed below are T cell receptor beta chains from one sample, sequenced in a study of cytomegalovirus exposure and HLA in healthy donors. TCRdb's copy holds only in-frame clones and misses some; the assay was immunoSEQ multiplex PCR. The sample records over 95,000 clones, about 80% being singletons. Input material: PBMCs. The origin of the receptors is a female donor in good health and CMV-seronegative. CDR3s include the opening cysteine and the closing phenylalanine or tryptophan. D genes are given only for firm matches. Some rows have no size entry. The others give once, few or many, or a class for an expanded clone.

>-|-|TRBJ1-2|TRBV30
CAWGWRAYGYTF
TGTGCCTGGGGTTGGAGGGCTTATGGCTACACCTTC
>-|-|TRBJ2-1|TRBV29-1
CSVEDLEGLLYYSSYNEQFF
TGCAGCGTTGAAGATCTGGAGGGGCTCCTATACTATAGCTCCTACAATGAGCAGTTCTTC
>-|-|TRBJ1-4|TRBV30
CVWSFSNEKLFF
TGTGTCTGGAGTTTCAGTAATGAAAAACTGTTTTTT
>-|-|TRBJ2-7|TRBV30
CAWSVQGGEQYF
TGTGCCTGGAGTGTACAAGGGGGCGAGCAGTACTTC
>-|-|TRBJ2-7|TRBV11-2
CASSLDLGDLYEQYF
TGTGCCAGCAGCTTAGATCTCGGGGATCTCTACGAGCAGTACTTC
>TRBD1|-|TRBJ2-5|TRBV11-2
CASSLDPRTGKRAHQETQYF
TGTGCCAGCAGCTTAGATCCGAGGACAGGTAAACGCGCCCACCAAGAGACCCAGTACTTC
>-|-|TRBJ2-1|TRBV11-2
CASSLEQNNEQFF
TGTGCCAGCAGCTTAGAACAGAACAATGAGCAGTTCTTC
>TRBD2|-|TRBJ2-7|TRBV4-3
CASSQDAPSGGAYEQYF
TGCGCCAGCAGCCAAGATGCGCCTAGCGGGGGGGCCTACGAGCAGTACTTC
>TRBD1|-|TRBJ2-5|TRBV7-2
CASSSQGAGETQYF
TGTGCCAGCAGCTCACAGGGGGCGGGGGAGACCCAGTACTTC
>-|-|TRBJ2-6|TRBV7-8
CASSLYPYSGANVLTF
TGTGCCAGCAGCTTATACCCCTACTCTGGGGCCAACGTCCTGACTTTC
>TRBD2|-|TRBJ2-1|TRBV4-1
CASSHVTGTSGGLEQFF
TGCGCCAGCAGCCACGTTACCGGGACTAGCGGGGGGCTTGAGCAGTTCTTC
>-|once|TRBJ1-1|TRBV6-5
CASGLTVLVTEAFF
TGTGCCAGCGGCCTGACTGTTTTGGTCACTGAAGCTTTCTTT
>-|-|TRBJ1-2|TRBV27
CASSRGYGYTF
TGTGCCAGCAGTCGGGGCTATGGCTACACCTTC
>TRBD1|-|TRBJ2-7|TRBV9
CASSVSVVGQGFGSSYEQYF
TGTGCCAGCAGCGTCTCAGTCGTGGGACAGGGATTCGGAAGCTCCTACGAGCAGTACTTC
>TRBD2|once|TRBJ2-1|TRBV4-2
CASSLTAGGPENEQFF
TGTGCCAGCAGCCTAACCGCGGGGGGGCCGGAAAATGAGCAGTTCTTC
>-|-|TRBJ1-2|TRBV27
CASSYPGGGYTF
TGTGCCAGCAGTTACCCAGGAGGGGGCTACACCTTC
>-|-|TRBJ2-5|TRBV6-6
CASSPTSPGAQYF
TGTGCCAGCAGCCCAACTAGCCCCGGGGCCCAGTACTTC